The TCR beta chain under discussion was sequenced for a study of CD4 T cells in relation to SARS-CoV-2 and coronaviruses. The CDR3 covers 16 residues. The junction had 2 bases not matched to a gene; V was cut back by 0 bases and J by 5 bases. The germline V gene has CDR1 KGHSH and CDR2 LQKENI. This table comes from immunoSEQ multiplex PCR, and its TCRdb copy is limited to in-frame clones, with some not included. The data show under 25,000 clones, about three quarters seen once. The unexposed donors gave CD4+ T cells in about 2010-2018, prior to COVID-19. The cells were cultured for about ten days before CD4+ T cells were isolated. As concerns this clone: Its specificity is unknown.

V and J are TRBV18 and TRBJ2-3, with 13 positions matching TRBD2. The sequenced material came from CD4+ T cells from PBMCs, cultured in vitro. This TCR derives from a human donor in good health. The CDR3 nucleotides are TGTGCCAGCTCACCACCGGGACTAGCGGGAATAGATACGCAGTATTTT. Translating gives CASSPPGLAGIDTQYF.